This T cell receptor (beta chain) was sequenced during a study of immune evolution from preneoplasia to lung adenocarcinoma. The CDR3 consists of 14 residues. Trimming shortened V by 1 base and J by 4 bases, and 14 bases separated the two germline ends. In germline, CDR1 is SQVTM, CDR2 ANQGSEA. Only in-frame clones appear in the TCRdb table, and some are missing; sequencing was by immunoSEQ multiplex PCR. Of several thousand clones in the sample, approximately 78% were seen once. The chain couples TRBV29-1 to TRBJ2-7, with D perhaps matching TRBD1 or TRBD2 (5 bases each). This clonotype was sampled from a person between 50 and 60 years old with lung adenocarcinoma. Sequencing was carried out using FFPE invasive lung adenocarcinoma tissue. The CDR3 loop reads CSVEVGVGDYEQYF. The CDR3 DNA is TGCAGCGTTGAAGTGGGAGTGGGGGATTACGAGCAGTACTTC.